These 19 T cell receptor beta chains originate from one sample sequenced in a study of cytomegalovirus exposure and HLA in healthy donors. 60 Vbeta and 13 Jbeta primers were used in PCR. Generated by immunoSEQ multiplex PCR, the TCRdb table keeps only in-frame clones and is missing some. The repertoire consists of under 150,000 clones, with 82% occurring once and the leading ten covering over 2.5%. Sequencing used PBMCs. All receptors derive from a male donor in good health and CMV-seronegative.

The gene calls are TRBV28 and TRBJ2-7; 9 bases agree with TRBD1. Looked up from germline, CDR1 is MDHEN and CDR2 is SYDVKM. This CDR3 has 16 amino acids. Trimming removed 7 bases from V and 1 base from J; junction bases left unmatched: 11. The CDR3 DNA follows: TGTGCCAGCATGCCGGGACAGGGCTTTATATCCTACGAGCAGTACTTC. Translation gives CASMPGQGFISYEQYF.

The chain employs TRBV5-1 and TRBJ2-5; TRBD1 agrees at 8 bases. J lost 5 bases, V lost 0 bases, and 0 bases had no gene match. Germline V lookup: CDR1 SGHRS, CDR2 YFSETQ. The CDR3 contains 13 residues. CDR3 in DNA: TGCGCCAGCAGCTTGGGACAGGGGGAGACCCAGTACTTC. It codes for CASSLGQGETQYF.

As for this clone: Other DNA variants within this sample encode the same CDR3. The J gene is TRBJ2-7, the V gene TRBV7-9, with 8 nucleotides matching TRBD2. The ends lost 5 bases at V and 3 bases at J; junction bases unmatched: 9. Germline-derived CDR1 and CDR2 are SEHNR and FQNEAQ (reference sequence). This CDR3 spans 15 amino acids. Here the CDR3 reads CASSRPGLGNYEQYF. The CDR3 DNA reads TGTGCCAGCAGCCGACCGGGACTAGGAAACTACGAGCAGTACTTC.

The J gene is TRBJ2-2, the V gene TRBV5-6; TRBD2 matches at 9 bases. CDR3 size: 16 residues. With V trimmed by 6 bases and J by 3 bases, 9 bases remained unmatched. Germline V gene lookup returns CDR1 SGHDT and CDR2 YYEEEE. CDR3 in amino acids: CASTEGGRAHTGELFF. Here the CDR3 DNA reads TGTGCCAGCACGGAGGGCGGGAGGGCCCACACCGGGGAGCTGTTTTTT.

The chain joins TRBV5-1 to TRBJ2-5; 12 positions agree with TRBD2. Germline V gives CDR1 SGHRS, CDR2 YFSETQ. With V trimmed by 4 bases and J by 4 bases, 8 bases remained unmatched. The CDR3 runs 16 residues. The CDR3 DNA reads TGCGCCAGCAGCATCCAGACTAGCGGGAGTGGAGAGACCCAGTACTTC. It is translated as CASSIQTSGSGETQYF.

The genes are TRBV28 and TRBJ2-5, with D possibly TRBD2 on 6 matching bases. The V end was cut by 5 bases, the J end by 2 bases, with 15 bases between. Per the germline V gene, CDR1 is MDHEN and CDR2 is SYDVKM. CDR3 size: 15 residues. In DNA form, the CDR3 reads TGTGCCAGCAGTCCCCTAATCGGAGGGCAAGAGACCCAGTACTTC. Amino acid sequence: CASSPLIGGQETQYF.

This clone has only a few counts. The V call is TRBV6-5, the J call TRBJ1-1; possible D gene TRBD1, 5 bases. This CDR3 spans 14 amino acids. Germline assignment: CDR1 MNHEY and CDR2 SVGAGI. Trimming stripped 7 bases from V and 4 bases from J, with 16 bases between. The DNA for the CDR3 is TGTGCCAGCAAGAACGCAGGGCGGGGCACTGAAGCTTTCTTT. Encoded protein: CASKNAGRGTEAFF.

The chain links TRBV7-8 to TRBJ2-7; 8 bases are shared with TRBD1. CDR1 is SGHVS and CDR2 is FQNEAQ in the germline V gene. The CDR3 extends over 17 amino acids. V gave up 4 bases and J gave up 4 bases; unmatched junction bases: 15. The CDR3 DNA reads TGTGCCAGCAGCTCCCCGTTCCCGGGACAGGAGACATACGAGCAGTACTTC. It specifies CASSSPFPGQETYEQYF.

This chain links TRBV6-1 with TRBJ2-7; TRBD1 matches at 9 bases. CDR1 and CDR2 from the germline V gene are MNHNS and SASEGT. The CDR3 totals 15 residues. Trimming took 4 bases from V and 2 from J; bases not matched to a gene: 6. The CDR3 nucleotides are TGTGCCAGCAGTGGGACAGGGGTTGCCACCTACGAGCAGTACTTC. Protein: CASSGTGVATYEQYF.

V usage is TRBV10-3 and J usage is TRBJ2-7; 8 bases align to TRBD1. Per the germline V gene, CDR1 is ENHRY and CDR2 is SYGVKD. CDR3 size: 16 residues. The ends lost 5 bases at V and 4 bases at J; junction bases unmatched: 13. CDR3 protein: CAISSSIRQGRYEQYF. The CDR3 DNA sequence: TGTGCCATCAGTTCTTCCATAAGACAGGGGAGGTACGAGCAGTACTTC.

The gene calls are TRBV27 and TRBJ2-7, with 11 bases that match TRBD2. CDR3 length equals 16 residues. V dropped 5 bases and J dropped 3; count of bases not matched to a gene: 9. Germline V CDR1 and CDR2: MNHEY, SMNVEV (reference sequence). The chain's CDR3 is CASSPLMTSGNYEQYF. The CDR3 bases are TGTGCCAGCAGTCCTTTAATGACTAGCGGGAACTACGAGCAGTACTTC.

In DNA form, the CDR3 reads TGCGCCAGCAGCCATCCAGCGGGAGGAACCTACGAGCAGTACTTC. Protein: CASSHPAGGTYEQYF. The chain combines TRBV4-1 with TRBJ2-7; 9 bases fit TRBD2. Germline V gene data show CDR1 as MGHRA and CDR2 as YSYEKL. The CDR3 has 15 residues. V lost 3 bases to trimming and J lost 2 bases; unmatched junction nucleotides: 5.

This chain uses TRBV19 with TRBJ2-7, with D possibly matching TRBD2 (5 bases). Germline V gene data show CDR1 as LNHDA and CDR2 as SQIVND (reference sequence). This CDR3 region has 15 residues. V gave up 4 bases and J gave up 3 bases, with 16 bases separating them. CDR3 sequence: CASSRRYGENYEQYF. Written as DNA, the CDR3 is TGTGCCAGTAGTAGACGATACGGGGAGAACTACGAGCAGTACTTC.

The chain joins TRBV29-1 to TRBJ1-5; 8 positions agree with TRBD1. Trimming at V came to 4 bases and at J to 7 bases, leaving 3 bases not matched to a gene. Germline V gene data show CDR1 as SQVTM and CDR2 as ANQGSEA. The CDR3 spans 12 residues. CDR3 nucleotides: TGCAGCGTTGGTCAGGGGGCGCAGCCCCAGCATTTT. Its protein product is CSVGQGAQPQHF. Looking up the rest from reference TRBV29-1 and TRBJ1-5 gives the full variable domain: SAVISQKPSRDICQRGTSLTIQCQVDSQVTMMFWYRQQPGQSLTLIATANQGSEATYESGFVIDKFPISRPNLTFSTLTVSNMSPEDSSIYLCSVGQGAQPQHFGDGTRLSIL.

This sequence joins TRBV27 and TRBJ2-2, with a possible D match to TRBD1 (5 bases). The V end lost 5 bases, the J end lost 3 bases, and 13 bases lay between the germline ends. Germline-derived CDR1 and CDR2 are MNHEY and SMNVEV (reference sequence). The CDR3 loop spans 15 amino acids. The CDR3 spells CASSRGTAHTGELFF. The CDR3 DNA follows: TGTGCCAGCAGTAGGGGCACAGCCCACACCGGGGAGCTGTTTTTT.

The genes are TRBV5-1 and TRBJ1-1; 7 nucleotides line up with TRBD1. The CDR3 contains 14 residues. J lost 4 bases, V lost 4 bases, and 7 bases had no gene match. The germline V gene has CDR1 SGHRS and CDR2 YFSETQ. The CDR3 region has the DNA TGCGCCAGCAGCAAGGACAGGACGGGCACTGAAGCTTTCTTT. Translated: CASSKDRTGTEAFF.

This clone was detected a few times. V is TRBV7-6 and J is TRBJ2-7; TRBD1 is a possible D gene (6 bases). V dropped 1 base and J dropped 2 bases, with 12 bases sitting between them. Per the germline V gene, CDR1 is SGHVS and CDR2 is FNYEAQ. The CDR3 length is 15 residues. CDR3 region: CASSLVLRGTYEQYF. The CDR3 nucleotides read TGTGCCAGCAGCTTAGTGCTGAGGGGGACCTACGAGCAGTACTTC. The complete variable domain, with remaining parts taken from reference TRBV7-6 and TRBJ2-7, reads GAGVSQSPRYKVTKRGQDVALRCDPISGHVSLYWYRQALGQGPEFLTYFNYEAQQDKSGLPNDRFSAERPEGSISTLTIQRTEQRDSAMYRCASSLVLRGTYEQYFGPGTRLTVT.

The rearrangement links TRBV7-6 to TRBJ2-2, with a possible D match to TRBD1 (6 bases). Germline V lookup: CDR1 SGHVS, CDR2 FNYEAQ. The ends were cut back, 0 bases at V and 5 bases at J, with 13 bases in the middle. CDR3 length: 16 residues. The DNA of the CDR3 is TGTGCCAGCAGCTTAGCCCTCCAAACAGGGACCGGGGAGCTGTTTTTT. It translates to CASSLALQTGTGELFF.

V gene TRBV10-2 combines with J gene TRBJ2-1, with TRBD2 matching over 11 bases. CDR3 length: 13 residues. V lost 6 bases to trimming and J lost 10 bases; unmatched junction nucleotides: 5. The germline gives CDR1 WSHSY, CDR2 SAAADI. The CDR3 reads CASSEVAGGEQFF. The CDR3 nucleotides are TGCGCCAGCAGCGAGGTAGCGGGAGGGGAGCAGTTCTTC.